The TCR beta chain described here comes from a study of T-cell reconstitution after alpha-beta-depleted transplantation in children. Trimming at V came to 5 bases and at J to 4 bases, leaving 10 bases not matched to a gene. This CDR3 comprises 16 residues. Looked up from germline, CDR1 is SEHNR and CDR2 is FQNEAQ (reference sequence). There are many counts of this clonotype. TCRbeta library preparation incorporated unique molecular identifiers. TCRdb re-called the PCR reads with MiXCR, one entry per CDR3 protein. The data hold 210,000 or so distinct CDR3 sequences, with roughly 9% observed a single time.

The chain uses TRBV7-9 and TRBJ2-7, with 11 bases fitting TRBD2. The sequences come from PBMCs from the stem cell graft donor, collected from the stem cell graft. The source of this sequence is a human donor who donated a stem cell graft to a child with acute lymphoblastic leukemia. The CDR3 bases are TGTGCCAGCAGCGCCGAGACTAGCGGGACCGTTTACGAGCAGTACTTC. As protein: CASSAETSGTVYEQYF.